This paragraph reports one T cell receptor (beta chain). The target antigen is unknown. This record comes from a study of cytomegalovirus exposure and HLA in healthy donors. Whole-study context: The 120 or so validation repertoires used a platform that matched the one used for the approximately 690 first-cohort repertoires, as a later analysis reported. Study results and limitations: In vitro confirmation showed three CMV-associated chains to be CMV antigen specific.

Germline V gives CDR1 SGHAT, CDR2 FQNNGV. The V end was cut by 3 bases, the J end by 3 bases, with 15 bases between. This CDR3 spans 15 amino acids. Assay: immunoSEQ multiplex PCR; the TCRdb copy retains only in-frame clones and omits some. The sample has under 200,000 clones, 80% to 90% seen once. Sequences were obtained from PBMCs. The TCR sequence derives from a woman younger than 30 in good health and CMV-seronegative. The chain couples TRBV11-2 to TRBJ2-7; tentatively, D is TRBD2 (5 bases). The CDR3 is CASSFSEGEGYEQYF. Here the CDR3 DNA reads TGTGCCAGCAGCTTCAGTGAGGGAGAGGGCTACGAGCAGTACTTC.